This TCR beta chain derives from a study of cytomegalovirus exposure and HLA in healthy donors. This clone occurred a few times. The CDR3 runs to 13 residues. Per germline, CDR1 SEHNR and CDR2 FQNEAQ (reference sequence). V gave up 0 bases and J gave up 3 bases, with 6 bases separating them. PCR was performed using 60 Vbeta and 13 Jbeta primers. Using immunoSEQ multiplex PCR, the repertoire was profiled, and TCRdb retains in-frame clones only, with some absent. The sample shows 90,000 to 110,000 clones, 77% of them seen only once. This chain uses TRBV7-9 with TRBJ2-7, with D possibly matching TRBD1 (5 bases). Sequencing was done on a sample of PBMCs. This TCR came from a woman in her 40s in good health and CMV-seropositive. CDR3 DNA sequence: TGTGCCAGCAGCTTAGCGGGGCGCTACGAGCAGTACTTC. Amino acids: CASSLAGRYEQYF.